The rows below give T cell receptor beta chains drawn from one sample of a study of stem cell transplantation in POMP-related autoinflammatory disease. This table comes from immunoSEQ multiplex PCR, and its TCRdb copy is limited to in-frame clones, with some not included. This table has about 32,000 clones, about 86% appearing once. Sample: CD4+ T cells from PBMCs, taken before stem cell transplantation. These receptor sequences come from a human donor with POMP-related autoinflammation and immune dysregulation (PRAID). CDR3s include the opening cysteine and the closing phenylalanine or tryptophan. The D gene is left open where the match is weak. Clone size appears in some rows only: once, few, many, or a class for an expanded clone.

D: TRBD2
V: TRBV9
length: 15
J: TRBJ2-1
size: -
CDR3: CASSVDLAGGTEQFF
DNA: TGTGCCAGCAGCGTAGATCTAGCGGGAGGGACTGAGCAGTTCTTC

D: -
V: TRBV19
length: 13
J: TRBJ1-5
size: few
CDR3: CASSMTGNQPQHF
DNA: TGTGCCAGTAGTATGACTGGTAATCAGCCCCAGCATTTT

D: -
V: TRBV11-2
length: 13
J: TRBJ1-5
size: -
CDR3: CASSLTGDQPQHF
DNA: TGTGCCAGCAGCTTGACAGGAGACCAGCCCCAGCATTTT

D: -
V: TRBV5-6
length: 14
J: TRBJ2-7
size: -
CDR3: CASSLWRDTYEQYF
DNA: TGTGCCAGCAGCTTGTGGAGGGATACCTACGAGCAGTACTTC

D: -
V: TRBV5-5
length: 15
J: TRBJ2-7
size: -
CDR3: CASSLGQGGSYEQYF
DNA: TGTGCCAGCAGCTTGGGGCAGGGCGGGTCCTACGAGCAGTACTTC

D: -
V: TRBV5-1
length: 15
J: TRBJ1-3
size: -
CDR3: CASSLGSSSGNTTYF
DNA: TGCGCCAGCAGCTTGGGGTCCTCCTCTGGAAACACCACATATTTT

D: TRBD2
V: TRBV28
length: 17
J: TRBJ2-1
size: -
CDR3: CASSFFGGRSSYNEQFF
DNA: TGTGCCAGCAGTTTCTTCGGCGGGAGAAGCTCCTACAATGAGCAGTTCTTC

D: TRBD2
V: TRBV28
length: 15
J: TRBJ2-1
size: -
CDR3: CASSSNPSGRGEQFF
DNA: TGTGCCAGCAGTTCGAATCCCAGCGGGAGAGGTGAGCAGTTCTTC

D: TRBD2
V: TRBV5-1
length: 14
J: TRBJ2-5
size: -
CDR3: CASSDASGEETQYF
DNA: TGCGCCAGCAGCGACGCTAGCGGGGAAGAGACCCAGTACTTC

D: -
V: TRBV19
length: 13
J: TRBJ2-5
size: -
CDR3: CASSIGPSETQYF
DNA: TGTGCCAGTAGTATAGGGCCCTCAGAGACCCAGTACTTC

D: -
V: TRBV7-6
length: 15
J: TRBJ1-2
size: -
CDR3: CASSLREGEEYGYTF
DNA: TGTGCCAGCAGCTTAAGGGAGGGGGAAGAATATGGCTACACCTTC

D: TRBD2
V: TRBV2
length: 15
J: TRBJ2-5
size: -
CDR3: CASSRLAGYQETQYF
DNA: TGTGCCAGCAGTCGCCTAGCGGGGTATCAAGAGACCCAGTACTTC

D: -
V: TRBV11-1
length: 14
J: TRBJ2-3
size: -
CDR3: CASSLEVATDTQYF
DNA: TGTGCCAGCAGCTTAGAAGTTGCCACAGATACGCAGTATTTT

D: -
V: TRBV7-3
length: 18
J: TRBJ2-3
size: -
CDR3: CASSKRPTGLGSTDTQYF
DNA: TGTGCCAGCAGCAAAAGGCCCACAGGGTTGGGGAGCACAGATACGCAGTATTTT

D: -
V: TRBV5-1
length: 13
J: TRBJ2-1
size: -
CDR3: CASSLISGDEQFF
DNA: TGCGCCAGCAGCTTGATTTCGGGTGATGAGCAGTTCTTC

D: TRBD2
V: TRBV6-4
length: 16
J: TRBJ2-7
size: once
CDR3: CASSDPRTSDFYEQYF
DNA: TGTGCCAGCAGTGACCCTAGGACTAGCGATTTCTACGAGCAGTACTTC

D: TRBD2
V: TRBV2
length: 16
J: TRBJ2-3
size: -
CDR3: CASSGGTSGGTDTQYF
DNA: TGTGCCAGCAGTGGGGGGACTAGCGGGGGCACAGATACGCAGTATTTT

D: -
V: TRBV20-1
length: 11
J: TRBJ1-2
size: -
CDR3: CSARARDGYTF
DNA: TGCAGTGCTAGAGCCAGGGATGGCTACACCTTC

D: -
V: TRBV5-1
length: 13
J: TRBJ1-2
size: -
CDR3: CASSGTGNYGYTF
DNA: TGCGCCAGCAGCGGCACAGGGAACTATGGCTACACCTTC

D: -
V: TRBV5-1
length: 12
J: TRBJ1-4
size: -
CDR3: CASSRDGEKLFF
DNA: TGCGCCAGCAGCCGAGACGGAGAAAAACTGTTTTTT

D: TRBD2
V: TRBV9
length: 20
J: TRBJ2-3
size: -
CDR3: CASSVATGLAGGLNTDTQYF
DNA: TGTGCCAGCAGCGTAGCTACGGGACTAGCGGGGGGCCTCAACACAGATACGCAGTATTTT

D: TRBD2
V: TRBV5-4
length: 15
J: TRBJ2-1
size: -
CDR3: CASSLYAGGALEQFF
DNA: TGTGCCAGCAGCTTGTACGCCGGGGGGGCGCTTGAGCAGTTCTTC

D: -
V: TRBV30
length: 10
J: TRBJ1-4
size: few
CDR3: CAWRGEKLFF
DNA: TGTGCCTGGAGAGGGGAAAAACTGTTTTTT

D: TRBD2
V: TRBV10-1
length: 17
J: TRBJ2-2
size: -
CDR3: CASSESSGRANTGELFF
DNA: TGCGCCAGCAGTGAGTCTAGCGGGAGGGCGAACACCGGGGAGCTGTTTTTT

D: -
V: TRBV6-1
length: 13
J: TRBJ1-2
size: -
CDR3: CASSVDGTYGYTF
DNA: TGTGCCAGCAGTGTCGACGGGACCTATGGCTACACCTTC

D: TRBD2
V: TRBV5-1
length: 15
J: TRBJ2-5
size: -
CDR3: CASSLELAGEETQYF
DNA: TGCGCCAGCAGCTTGGAACTAGCGGGAGAAGAGACCCAGTACTTC

D: -
V: TRBV5-1
length: 14
J: TRBJ1-2
size: -
CDR3: CASSLDRANYGYTF
DNA: TGCGCCAGCAGCTTGGACAGGGCTAACTATGGCTACACCTTC

D: TRBD2
V: TRBV5-1
length: 15
J: TRBJ2-5
size: once
CDR3: CASSLRWREQETQYF
DNA: TGCGCCAGCAGCTTGAGGTGGCGGGAGCAGGAGACCCAGTACTTC

D: TRBD2
V: TRBV6-1
length: 15
J: TRBJ2-5
size: once
CDR3: CASSLAGYVQETQYF
DNA: TGTGCCAGCAGTCTAGCGGGATACGTCCAAGAGACCCAGTACTTC

D: -
V: TRBV10-3
length: 13
J: TRBJ1-1
size: -
CDR3: CAISEQGYTEAFF
DNA: TGTGCCATCAGTGAGCAGGGGTACACTGAAGCTTTCTTT

D: TRBD1
V: TRBV2
length: 11
J: TRBJ2-7
size: -
CDR3: CASSPTGAQDF
DNA: TGTGCCAGCAGTCCAACAGGGGCCCAGGACTTC

D: -
V: TRBV10-3
length: 14
J: TRBJ1-3
size: once
CDR3: CAISDGHPGNTIYF
DNA: TGTGCCATCAGTGACGGACATCCTGGAAACACCATATATTTT

D: -
V: TRBV5-4
length: 13
J: TRBJ2-1
size: once
CDR3: CASSLDRFYEQFF
DNA: TGTGCCAGCAGCTTGGACAGGTTTTATGAGCAGTTCTTC

D: -
V: TRBV25-1
length: 13
J: TRBJ2-1
size: once
CDR3: CASSEGRSGRQFF
DNA: TGTGCCAGCAGTGAGGGGCGGTCAGGGCGGCAGTTCTTC

D: TRBD1
V: TRBV2
length: 15
J: TRBJ1-5
size: few
CDR3: CASSEPMTGGQPQHF
DNA: TGTGCCAGCAGTGAACCGATGACAGGGGGTCAGCCCCAGCATTTT

D: -
V: TRBV5-1
length: 14
J: TRBJ1-2
size: -
CDR3: CASSLAGQGNGYTF
DNA: TGCGCCAGCAGCTTGGCCGGCCAGGGTAATGGCTACACCTTC

D: TRBD1
V: TRBV19
length: 15
J: TRBJ1-5
size: -
CDR3: CASNTGAYSNQPQHF
DNA: TGTGCCAGTAACACAGGGGCCTATAGCAATCAGCCCCAGCATTTT

D: -
V: TRBV7-2
length: 15
J: TRBJ1-3
size: -
CDR3: CASSLRKSSGNTIYF
DNA: TGTGCCAGCAGCTTAAGGAAATCCTCTGGAAACACCATATATTTT

D: TRBD1
V: TRBV6-6
length: 16
J: TRBJ1-3
size: -
CDR3: CASSGDRGYSGNTIYF
DNA: TGTGCCAGCAGTGGGGACAGGGGCTACTCTGGAAACACCATATATTTT

D: TRBD1
V: TRBV5-1
length: 16
J: TRBJ2-7
size: -
CDR3: CASSSGQGVHSYEQYF
DNA: TGCGCCAGCAGCTCGGGACAGGGGGTACACTCCTACGAGCAGTACTTC

D: -
V: TRBV7-7
length: 13
J: TRBJ1-3
size: -
CDR3: CASSLTLGNTIYF
DNA: TGTGCTAGCAGCTTAACCCTTGGAAACACCATATATTTT

D: TRBD1
V: TRBV5-1
length: 14
J: TRBJ1-1
size: -
CDR3: CASSLYRDRGGAFF
DNA: TGCGCCAGCAGCTTGTACCGGGACAGGGGGGGAGCTTTCTTT

D: -
V: TRBV28
length: 13
J: TRBJ2-1
size: -
CDR3: CASSPLPANEQFF
DNA: TGTGCCAGCAGCCCCCTCCCCGCCAATGAGCAGTTCTTC

D: -
V: TRBV9
length: 14
J: TRBJ2-7
size: -
CDR3: CASSVAPLFYEQYF
DNA: TGTGCCAGCAGCGTAGCTCCACTCTTCTACGAGCAGTACTTC

D: -
V: TRBV10-3
length: 17
J: TRBJ2-7
size: once
CDR3: CAISSAPGQGLNYEQYF
DNA: TGTGCCATCAGTTCGGCACCGGGGCAGGGGCTAAACTACGAGCAGTACTTC

D: -
V: TRBV6-6
length: 10
J: TRBJ1-1
size: once
CDR3: CASRETEAFF
DNA: TGTGCCAGCAGGGAGACTGAAGCTTTCTTT

D: TRBD2
V: TRBV5-4
length: 17
J: TRBJ2-3
size: -
CDR3: CASSPPPGLPGADTQYF
DNA: TGTGCCAGCAGCCCCCCCCCGGGACTACCGGGGGCAGATACGCAGTATTTT

D: -
V: TRBV5-1
length: 15
J: TRBJ2-5
size: -
CDR3: CASSLPSGKGETQYF
DNA: TGCGCCAGCAGCTTGCCATCCGGGAAGGGAGAGACCCAGTACTTC

D: -
V: TRBV11-3
length: 15
J: TRBJ2-2
size: -
CDR3: CAGSLGQGNTGELFF
DNA: TGTGCCGGCAGCTTAGGCCAGGGGAACACCGGGGAGCTGTTTTTT

D: TRBD1
V: TRBV7-2
length: 15
J: TRBJ1-4
size: -
CDR3: CASSSYRGVNEKLFF
DNA: TGTGCCAGCAGCTCGTACAGGGGTGTTAATGAAAAACTGTTTTTT